Given below is one TCR beta chain in context. The data originate from a study of T cell clones after liver transplantation. The wider study: Apart from a few HCV-positive recipients, transplants were for non-autoimmune, non-viral reasons. Blood was drawn pre-transplant, before withdrawal, and after full or failed withdrawal.

V was clipped by 4 bases and J by 4 bases, with 9 bases between them. In germline, CDR1 is SGDLS, CDR2 YYNGEE. The CDR3 totals 14 residues. Sequencing used immunoSEQ multiplex PCR; TCRdb keeps in-frame clones, though not all of them. In the table there are around 100,000 clones, 80% to 90% of which are singletons. The sequencing here drew on CD4+ T cells from blood, taken 47 months after liver transplant. The chain uses TRBV9 and TRBJ1-6, with D uncertain. This clonotype was obtained from a human patient who received a liver transplant. The T cells may come from the graft donor. CDR3 loop: CASSPDGYNSPLHF. DNA for the CDR3: TGTGCCAGCAGCCCTGACGGATATAATTCACCCCTCCACTTT.